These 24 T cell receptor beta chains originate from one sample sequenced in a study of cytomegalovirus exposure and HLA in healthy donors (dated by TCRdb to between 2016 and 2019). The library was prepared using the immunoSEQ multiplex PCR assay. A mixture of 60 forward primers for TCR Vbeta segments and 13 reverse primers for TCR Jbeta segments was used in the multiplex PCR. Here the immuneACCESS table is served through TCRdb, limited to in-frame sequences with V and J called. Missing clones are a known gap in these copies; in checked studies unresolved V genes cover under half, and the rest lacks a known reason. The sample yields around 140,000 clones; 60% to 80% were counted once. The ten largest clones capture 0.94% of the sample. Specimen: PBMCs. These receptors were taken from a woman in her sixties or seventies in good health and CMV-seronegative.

This CDR3 is CASESGGPLAGELFF. In nucleotides, the CDR3 is TGTGCCAGCGAAAGCGGGGGGCCCCTGGCCGGGGAGCTGTTTTTT. The chain has TRBV2 and TRBJ2-2, with 9 bases aligning to TRBD2. After removal of 8 bases from V and 6 bases from J, the junction contained 10 bases not matched to a gene. This CDR3 has 15 residues. CDR1 and CDR2 from the germline V gene are SNHLY and FYNNEI.

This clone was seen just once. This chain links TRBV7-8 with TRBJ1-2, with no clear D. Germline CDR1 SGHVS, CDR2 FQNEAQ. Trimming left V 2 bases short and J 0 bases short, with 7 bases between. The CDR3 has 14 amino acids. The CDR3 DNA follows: TGTGCCAGCAGCTTAATCAGGACTAACTATGGCTACACCTTC. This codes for CASSLIRTNYGYTF.

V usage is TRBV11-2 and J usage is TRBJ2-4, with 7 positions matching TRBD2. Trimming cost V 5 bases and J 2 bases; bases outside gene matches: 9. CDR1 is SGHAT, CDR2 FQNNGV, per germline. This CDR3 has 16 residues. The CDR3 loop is CASSPNGGLTKNIQYF. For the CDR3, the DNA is TGTGCCAGCAGCCCCAACGGGGGGTTGACCAAAAACATTCAGTACTTC.

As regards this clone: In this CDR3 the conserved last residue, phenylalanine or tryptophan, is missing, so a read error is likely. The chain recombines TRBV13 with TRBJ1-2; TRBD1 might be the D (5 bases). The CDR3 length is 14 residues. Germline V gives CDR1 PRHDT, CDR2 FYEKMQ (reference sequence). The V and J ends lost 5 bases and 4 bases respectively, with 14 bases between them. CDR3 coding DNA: TGTGCCAGCAGCCCCGGACAAGCCCGCTATGGCTACACCCTC. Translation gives CASSPGQARYGYTL.

Here the CDR3 reads CAWSTRTGENQPQHF. The DNA of the CDR3 is TGTGCCTGGAGTACCCGGACAGGGGAAAATCAGCCCCAGCATTTT. This chain joins TRBV30 and TRBJ1-5; 9 bases align to TRBD1. The CDR3 covers 15 residues. The V segment lost 2 bases and the J segment 4 bases; nucleotides outside the gene matches: 6. Germline V gene sequence: CDR1 GTSNPN, CDR2 SVGIG (reference sequence).

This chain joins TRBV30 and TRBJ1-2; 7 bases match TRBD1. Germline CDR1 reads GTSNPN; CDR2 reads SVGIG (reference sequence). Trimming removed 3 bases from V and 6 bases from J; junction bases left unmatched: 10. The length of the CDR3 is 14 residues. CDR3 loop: CAWRATGARDGYTF. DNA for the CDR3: TGTGCCTGGAGAGCTACAGGGGCCCGAGATGGCTACACCTTC. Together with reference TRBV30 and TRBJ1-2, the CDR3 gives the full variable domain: SQTIHQWPATLVQPVGSPLSLECTVEGTSNPNLYWYRQAAGRGLQLLFYSVGIGQISSEVPQNLSASRPQDRQFILSSKKLLLSDSGFYLCAWRATGARDGYTFGSGTRLTVV.

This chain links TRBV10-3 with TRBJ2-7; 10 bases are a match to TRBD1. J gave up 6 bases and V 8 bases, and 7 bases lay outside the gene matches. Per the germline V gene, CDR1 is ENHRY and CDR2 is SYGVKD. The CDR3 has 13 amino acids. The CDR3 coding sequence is TGTGCCATCCAGGGGACAGGGGACGTCGAGCAGTACTTC. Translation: CAIQGTGDVEQYF.

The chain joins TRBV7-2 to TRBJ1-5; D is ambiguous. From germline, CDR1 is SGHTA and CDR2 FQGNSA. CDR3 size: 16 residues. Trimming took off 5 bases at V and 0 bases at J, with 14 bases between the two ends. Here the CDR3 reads CASSAKTQYSNQPQHF. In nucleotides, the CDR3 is TGTGCCAGCAGCGCAAAGACACAGTATAGCAATCAGCCCCAGCATTTT.

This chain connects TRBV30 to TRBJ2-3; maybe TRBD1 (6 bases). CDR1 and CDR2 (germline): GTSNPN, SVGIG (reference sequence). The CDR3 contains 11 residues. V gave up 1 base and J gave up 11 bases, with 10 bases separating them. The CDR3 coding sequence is TGTGCCTGGAGTGGGGGGCCTGAGCAGTATTTT. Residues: CAWSGGPEQYF.

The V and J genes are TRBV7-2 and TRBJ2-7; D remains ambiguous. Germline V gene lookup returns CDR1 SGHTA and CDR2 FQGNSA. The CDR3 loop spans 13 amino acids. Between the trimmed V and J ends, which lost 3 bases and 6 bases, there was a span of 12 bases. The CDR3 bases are TGTGCCAGCAGCTTCGATCGAGCGCGCGAGCAGTACTTC. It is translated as CASSFDRAREQYF.

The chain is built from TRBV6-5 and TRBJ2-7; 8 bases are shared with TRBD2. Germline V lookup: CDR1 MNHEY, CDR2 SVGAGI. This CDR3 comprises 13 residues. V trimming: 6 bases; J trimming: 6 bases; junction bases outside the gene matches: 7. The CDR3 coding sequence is TGTGCCAGCAGCGGGGGGGCGGTCGGCGAGCAGTACTTC. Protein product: CASSGGAVGEQYF.

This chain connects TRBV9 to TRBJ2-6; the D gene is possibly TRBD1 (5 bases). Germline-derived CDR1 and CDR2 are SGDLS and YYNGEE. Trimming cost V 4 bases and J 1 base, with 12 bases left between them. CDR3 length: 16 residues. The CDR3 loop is CASSISGLSGANVLTF. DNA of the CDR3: TGTGCCAGCAGCATTTCAGGGCTTTCTGGGGCCAACGTCCTGACTTTC.

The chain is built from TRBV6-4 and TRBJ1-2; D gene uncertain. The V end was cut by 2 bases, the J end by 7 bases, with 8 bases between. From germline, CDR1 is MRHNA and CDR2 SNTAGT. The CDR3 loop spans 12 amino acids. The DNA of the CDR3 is TGTGCCAGCAGTGACATAAACGGTGGCTACACCTTC. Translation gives CASSDINGGYTF.

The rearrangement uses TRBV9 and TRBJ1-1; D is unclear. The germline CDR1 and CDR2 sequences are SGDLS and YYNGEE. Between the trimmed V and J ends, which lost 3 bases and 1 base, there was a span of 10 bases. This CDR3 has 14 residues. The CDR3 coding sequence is TGTGCCAGCAGCGACCGACCAGGGAACACTGAAGCTTTCTTT. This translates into CASSDRPGNTEAFF.

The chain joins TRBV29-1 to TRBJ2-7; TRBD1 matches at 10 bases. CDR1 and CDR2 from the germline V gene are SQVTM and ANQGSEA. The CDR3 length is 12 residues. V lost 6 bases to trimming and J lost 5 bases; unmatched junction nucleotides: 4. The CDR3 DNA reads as TGCAGCGTGGGACAGGGGCACAACGAGCAGTACTTC. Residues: CSVGQGHNEQYF.

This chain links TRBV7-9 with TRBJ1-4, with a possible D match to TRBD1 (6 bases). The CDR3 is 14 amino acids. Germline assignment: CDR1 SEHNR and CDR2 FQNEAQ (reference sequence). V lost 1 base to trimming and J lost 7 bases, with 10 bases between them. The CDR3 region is CASSLDRDGEKLFF. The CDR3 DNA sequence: TGTGCCAGCAGCTTAGACAGGGACGGTGAAAAACTGTTTTTT.

This CDR3 is CASSPGRGRQPQHF. The DNA of the CDR3 is TGTGCCAGCAGCCCCGGGAGGGGTCGTCAGCCCCAGCATTTT. The rearrangement joins TRBV7-2 to TRBJ1-5; perhaps TRBD1 as D (5 bases). Trimming shortened V by 5 bases and J by 6 bases, and 14 bases separated the two germline ends. CDR3 length equals 14 residues. From germline, CDR1 is SGHTA and CDR2 FQGNSA. The full variable domain, its missing parts supplied by reference TRBV7-2 and TRBJ1-5, is GAGVSQSPSNKVTEKGKDVELRCDPISGHTALYWYRQSLGQGLEFLIYFQGNSAPDKSGLPSDRFSAERTGGSVSTLTIQRTQQEDSAVYLCASSPGRGRQPQHFGDGTRLSIL.

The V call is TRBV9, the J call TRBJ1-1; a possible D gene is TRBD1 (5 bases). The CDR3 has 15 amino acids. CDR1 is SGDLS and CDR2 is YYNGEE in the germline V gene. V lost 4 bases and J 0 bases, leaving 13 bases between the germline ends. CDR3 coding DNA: TGTGCCAGCAGCTCCATCAGGGTGATGAACACTGAAGCTTTCTTT. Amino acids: CASSSIRVMNTEAFF. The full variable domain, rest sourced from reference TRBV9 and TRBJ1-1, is DSGVTQTPKHLITATGQRVTLRCSPRSGDLSVYWYQQSLDQGLQFLIQYYNGEERAKGNILERFSAQQFPDLHSELNLSSLELGDSALYFCASSSIRVMNTEAFFGQGTRLTVV.

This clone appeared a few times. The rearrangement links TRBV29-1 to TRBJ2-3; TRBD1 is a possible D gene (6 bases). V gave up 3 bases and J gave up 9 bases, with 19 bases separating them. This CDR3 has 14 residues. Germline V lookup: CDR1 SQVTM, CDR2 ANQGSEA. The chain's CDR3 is CSVEAQGAGSTQYF. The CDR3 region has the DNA TGCAGCGTTGAGGCACAGGGCGCAGGTTCGACGCAGTATTTT.

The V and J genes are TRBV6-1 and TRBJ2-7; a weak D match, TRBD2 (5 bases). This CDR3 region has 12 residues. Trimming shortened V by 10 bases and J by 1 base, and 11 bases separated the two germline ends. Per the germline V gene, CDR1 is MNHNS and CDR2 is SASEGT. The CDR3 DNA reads TGTGCCACCGAGGACTCTTCCTACGAGCAGTACTTC. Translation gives CATEDSSYEQYF.

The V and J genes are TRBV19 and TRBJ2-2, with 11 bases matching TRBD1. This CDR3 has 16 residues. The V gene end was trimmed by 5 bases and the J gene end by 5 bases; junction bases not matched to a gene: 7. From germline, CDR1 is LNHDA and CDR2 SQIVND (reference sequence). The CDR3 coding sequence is TGTGCCAGTAGTCCCGGACAGGGGGCTGGTACCGGGGAGCTGTTTTTT. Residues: CASSPGQGAGTGELFF. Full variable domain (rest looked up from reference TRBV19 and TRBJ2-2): DGGITQSPKYLFRKEGQNVTLSCEQNLNHDAMYWYRQDPGQGLRLIYYSQIVNDFQKGDIAEGYSVSREKKESFPLTVTSAQKNPTAFYLCASSPGQGAGTGELFFGEGSRLTVL.

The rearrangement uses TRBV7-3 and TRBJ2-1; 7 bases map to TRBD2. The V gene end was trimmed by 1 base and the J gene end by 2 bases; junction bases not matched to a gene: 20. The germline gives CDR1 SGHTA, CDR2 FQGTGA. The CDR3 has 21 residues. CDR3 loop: CASSLRGQRGTVSFTYNEQFF. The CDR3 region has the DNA TGTGCCAGCAGCTTAAGAGGGCAGCGGGGAACAGTTTCCTTTACCTACAATGAGCAGTTCTTC.

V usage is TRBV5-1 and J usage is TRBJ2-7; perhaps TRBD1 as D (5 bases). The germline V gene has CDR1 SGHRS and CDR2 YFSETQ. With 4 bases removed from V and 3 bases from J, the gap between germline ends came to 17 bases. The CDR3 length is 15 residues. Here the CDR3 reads CASSPDRQNYYEQYF. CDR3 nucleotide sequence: TGCGCCAGCAGCCCAGACAGACAAAACTACTACGAGCAGTACTTC. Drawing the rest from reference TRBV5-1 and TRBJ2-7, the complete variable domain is KAGVTQTPRYLIKTRGQQVTLSCSPISGHRSVSWYQQTPGQGLQFLFEYFSETQRNKGNFPGRFSGRQFSNSRSEMNVSTLELGDSALYLCASSPDRQNYYEQYFGPGTRLTVT.

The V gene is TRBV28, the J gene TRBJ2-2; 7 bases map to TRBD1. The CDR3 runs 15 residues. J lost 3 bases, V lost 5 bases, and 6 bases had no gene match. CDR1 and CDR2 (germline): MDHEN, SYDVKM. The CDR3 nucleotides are TGTGCCAGCAGTCCCCGACAGGGATACACCGGGGAGCTGTTTTTT. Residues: CASSPRQGYTGELFF.